This TCR beta chain was documented in a study of T-cell memory formation after mild COVID-19. Study-wide findings and caveats: Researchers report contracting CD4+ clones mostly in CM and EM, with CD8+ clones in EMRA.

The V gene end was trimmed by 0 bases and the J gene end by 4 bases; junction bases not matched to a gene: 3. Germline CDR1 MGHRA, CDR2 YSYEKL. CDR3 length: 16 amino acids. TCRdb re-analysed the 5' RACE reads in MiXCR, keeping a single row per CDR3 protein. There are about 62,000 distinct CDR3 sequences in the sample; around 10% occur only once, and 1.1% lies in the top ten. This clonotype was seen more than once but under ten times. Its antigen is not identified. The rearrangement joins TRBV4-1 to TRBJ2-1, with 10 bases that match TRBD2. The sequenced sample was PBMCs or a T cell subset sorted from them (not recorded which). The TCR originated in a man aged 18 to 30 who had mild COVID-19 (a few samples of this study predate the infection). Cell type and time point are not known. The CDR3 DNA follows: TGCGCCAGCAGCCAAGAGGAACTAGCGGGGTACAATGAGCAGTTCTTC. It encodes CASSQEELAGYNEQFF.